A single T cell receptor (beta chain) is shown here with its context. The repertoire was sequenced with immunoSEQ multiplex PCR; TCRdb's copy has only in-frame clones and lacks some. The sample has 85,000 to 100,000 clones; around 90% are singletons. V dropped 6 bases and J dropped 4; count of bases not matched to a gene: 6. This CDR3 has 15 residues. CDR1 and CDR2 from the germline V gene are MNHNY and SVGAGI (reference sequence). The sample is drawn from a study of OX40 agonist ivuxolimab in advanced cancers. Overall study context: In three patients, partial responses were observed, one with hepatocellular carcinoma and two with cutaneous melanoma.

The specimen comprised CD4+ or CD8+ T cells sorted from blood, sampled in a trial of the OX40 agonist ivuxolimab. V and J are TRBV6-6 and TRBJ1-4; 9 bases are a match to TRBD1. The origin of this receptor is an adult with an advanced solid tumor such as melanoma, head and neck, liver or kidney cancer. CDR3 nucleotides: TGTGCCAGCAGACAGGGGGCGCTTGGTAATGAAAAACTGTTTTTT. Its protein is CASRQGALGNEKLFF.